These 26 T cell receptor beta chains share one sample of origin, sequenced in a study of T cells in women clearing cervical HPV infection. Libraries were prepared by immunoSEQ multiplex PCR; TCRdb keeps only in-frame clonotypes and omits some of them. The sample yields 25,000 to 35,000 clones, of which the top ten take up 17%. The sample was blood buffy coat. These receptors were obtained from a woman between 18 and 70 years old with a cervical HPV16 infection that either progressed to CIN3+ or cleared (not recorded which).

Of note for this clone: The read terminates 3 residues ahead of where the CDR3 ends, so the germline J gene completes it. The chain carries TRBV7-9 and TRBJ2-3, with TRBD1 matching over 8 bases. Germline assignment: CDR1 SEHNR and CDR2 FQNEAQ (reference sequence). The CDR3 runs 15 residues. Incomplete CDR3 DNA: TGTGCCAGCAGCACTACAGGGGGGCCTAATCAGCCG. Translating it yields CASSTTGGPNQP. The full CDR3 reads CASSTTGGPNQPQYF.

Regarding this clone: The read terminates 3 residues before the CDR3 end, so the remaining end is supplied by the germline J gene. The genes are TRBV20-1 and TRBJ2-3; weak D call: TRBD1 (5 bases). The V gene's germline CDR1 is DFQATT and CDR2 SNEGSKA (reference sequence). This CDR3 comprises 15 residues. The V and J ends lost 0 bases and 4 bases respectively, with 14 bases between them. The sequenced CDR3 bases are TGCAGTGCTAGAGACCCCGCCAGGGCCCCAGATACG. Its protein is CSARDPARAPDT. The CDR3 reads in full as CSARDPARAPDTQYF.

The part of the CDR3 DNA that was read is TGCGCCAGCAGTGTGACTAGGAAAGAGACG. As protein: CASSVTRKET. The full CDR3 is CASSVTRKETQYF. V and J are TRBV10-2 and TRBJ2-3, with D maybe TRBD2 (6 bases). The read ends 3 residues before the CDR3 terminus; that terminus is restored from the germline J gene. The CDR3 runs to 13 residues. Germline-derived CDR1 and CDR2 are WSHSY and SAAADI.

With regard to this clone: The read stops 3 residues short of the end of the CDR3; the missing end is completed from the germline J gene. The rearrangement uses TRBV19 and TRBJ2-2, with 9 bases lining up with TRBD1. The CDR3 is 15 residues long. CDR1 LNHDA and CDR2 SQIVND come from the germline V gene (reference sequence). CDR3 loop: CASSTGTGYNSPLFF. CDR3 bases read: TGTGCCAGTAGTACCGGGACAGGGTATAATTCACCG.

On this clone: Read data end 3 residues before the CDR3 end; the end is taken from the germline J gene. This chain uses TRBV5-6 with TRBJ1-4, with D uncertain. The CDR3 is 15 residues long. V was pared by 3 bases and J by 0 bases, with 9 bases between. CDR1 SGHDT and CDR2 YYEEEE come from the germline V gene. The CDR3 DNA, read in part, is TGTGCCAGCAGCTACAGACACGCAACTAATGAAAAA. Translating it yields CASSYRHATNEK. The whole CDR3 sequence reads CASSYRHATNEKLFF.

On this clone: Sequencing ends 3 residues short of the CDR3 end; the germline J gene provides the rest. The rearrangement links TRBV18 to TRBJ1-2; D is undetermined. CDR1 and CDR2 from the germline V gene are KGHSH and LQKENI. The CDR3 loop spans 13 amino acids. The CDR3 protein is CASSPPEYYDYTF. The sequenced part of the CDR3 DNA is TGTGCCAGCTCACCACCCGAGTACTACGAC.

The part of the CDR3 DNA that was read is TGTGCCAGCAGCTTAGTAGGTAGCGCCGCAGATACG. Protein product: CASSLVGSAADT. Given in full, the CDR3 is CASSLVGSAADTQYF. The chain uses TRBV7-2 and TRBJ2-3; D perhaps matches TRBD2 (5 bases). The CDR3 is cut off 3 residues early in the read; its end comes from the germline J gene. The CDR3 has 15 amino acids. Germline-derived CDR1 and CDR2 are SGHTA and FQGNSA. Trimming stripped 1 base from V and 4 bases from J, with 12 bases between.

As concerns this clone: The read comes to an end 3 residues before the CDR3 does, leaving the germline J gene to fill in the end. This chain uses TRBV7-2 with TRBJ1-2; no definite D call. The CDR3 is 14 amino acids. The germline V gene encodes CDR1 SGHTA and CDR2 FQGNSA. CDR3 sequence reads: CASSLGVALNEYTF. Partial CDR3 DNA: TGTGCCAGCAGCTTAGGTGTAGCGCTCAATGAA.

CDR3 DNA, as far as it was read: TGTGCCAGCAGCTTAGGAACAGGGCTACAAGAGACG. It codes for CASSLGTGLQET. The full CDR3 protein is CASSLGTGLQETQYF. The rearrangement links TRBV7-8 to TRBJ2-3; a weak D match, TRBD1 (6 bases). The read stops 3 residues short of the end of the CDR3; the missing end is completed from the germline J gene. CDR3 size: 15 residues. Per germline, CDR1 SGHVS and CDR2 FQNEAQ.

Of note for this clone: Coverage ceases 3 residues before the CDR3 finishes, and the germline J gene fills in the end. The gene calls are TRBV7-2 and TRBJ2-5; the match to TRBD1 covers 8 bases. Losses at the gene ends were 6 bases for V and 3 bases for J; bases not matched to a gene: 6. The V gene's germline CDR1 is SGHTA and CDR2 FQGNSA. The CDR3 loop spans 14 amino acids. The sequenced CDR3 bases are TGTGCCAGCAGTCCAACAGGGGGTAAAGAGACC. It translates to CASSPTGGKET. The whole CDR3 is CASSPTGGKETQYF.

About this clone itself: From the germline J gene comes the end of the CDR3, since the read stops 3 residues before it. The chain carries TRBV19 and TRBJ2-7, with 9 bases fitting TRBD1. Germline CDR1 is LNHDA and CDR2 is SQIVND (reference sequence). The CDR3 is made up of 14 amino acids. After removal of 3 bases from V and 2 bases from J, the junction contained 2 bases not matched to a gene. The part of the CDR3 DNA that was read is TGTGCCAGTAGTATCGGGACAGGGACCTACGAG. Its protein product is CASSIGTGTYE. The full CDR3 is CASSIGTGTYEQYF.

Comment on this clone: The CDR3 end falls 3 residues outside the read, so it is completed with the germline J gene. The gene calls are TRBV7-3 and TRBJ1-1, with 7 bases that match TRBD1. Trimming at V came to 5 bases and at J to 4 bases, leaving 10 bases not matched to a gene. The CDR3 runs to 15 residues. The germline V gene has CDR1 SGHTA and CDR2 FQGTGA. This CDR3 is CASSSGQVVSTEAFF. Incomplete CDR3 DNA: TGTGCCAGCAGCAGCGGACAGGTGGTCTCCACTGAA.

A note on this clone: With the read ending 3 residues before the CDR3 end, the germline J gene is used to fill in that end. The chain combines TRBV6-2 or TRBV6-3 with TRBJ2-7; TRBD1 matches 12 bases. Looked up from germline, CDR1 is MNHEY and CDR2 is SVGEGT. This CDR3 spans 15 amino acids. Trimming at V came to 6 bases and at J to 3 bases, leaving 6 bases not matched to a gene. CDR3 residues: CASRPGQGAHYEQYF. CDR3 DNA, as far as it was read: TGTGCCAGCAGACCGGGACAGGGGGCCCACTACGAG.

The CDR3 spells CAWSGVAGGSGFYNEQFF. The covered CDR3 bases are TGTGCCTGGAGTGGGGTCGCGGGAGGCTCTGGCTTCTACAATGAG. The chain couples TRBV30 to TRBJ2-1, with 8 bases lining up with TRBD2. Coverage ceases 3 residues before the CDR3 finishes, and the germline J gene fills in the end. Germline CDR1 is GTSNPN and CDR2 is SVGIG (reference sequence). V dropped 1 base and J dropped 3; count of bases not matched to a gene: 14. CDR3 length: 18 residues.

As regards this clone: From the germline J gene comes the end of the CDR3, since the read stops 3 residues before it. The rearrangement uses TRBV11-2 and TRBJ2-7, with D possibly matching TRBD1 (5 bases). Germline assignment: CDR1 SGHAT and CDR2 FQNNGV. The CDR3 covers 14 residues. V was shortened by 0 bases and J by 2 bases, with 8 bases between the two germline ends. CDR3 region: CASSLELGPYEQYF. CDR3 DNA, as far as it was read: TGTGCCAGCAGCTTAGAGCTGGGGCCCTACGAG.

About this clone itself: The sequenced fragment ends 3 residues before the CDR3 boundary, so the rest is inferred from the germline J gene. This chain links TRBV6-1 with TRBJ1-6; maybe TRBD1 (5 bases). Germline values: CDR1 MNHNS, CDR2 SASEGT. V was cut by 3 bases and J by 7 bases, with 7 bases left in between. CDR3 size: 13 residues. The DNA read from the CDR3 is TGTGCCAGCAGTGACAGGGAGAATTCACCC. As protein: CASSDRENSP. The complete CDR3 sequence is CASSDRENSPLHF.

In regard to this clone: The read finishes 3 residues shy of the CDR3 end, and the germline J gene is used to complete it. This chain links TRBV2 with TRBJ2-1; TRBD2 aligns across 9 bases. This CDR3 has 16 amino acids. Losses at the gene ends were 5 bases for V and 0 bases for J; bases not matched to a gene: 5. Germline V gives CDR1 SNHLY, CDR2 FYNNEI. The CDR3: CASSQGRGGSYNEQFF. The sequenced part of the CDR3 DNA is TGTGCCAGCAGTCAAGGGCGGGGGGGCTCCTACAATGAG.

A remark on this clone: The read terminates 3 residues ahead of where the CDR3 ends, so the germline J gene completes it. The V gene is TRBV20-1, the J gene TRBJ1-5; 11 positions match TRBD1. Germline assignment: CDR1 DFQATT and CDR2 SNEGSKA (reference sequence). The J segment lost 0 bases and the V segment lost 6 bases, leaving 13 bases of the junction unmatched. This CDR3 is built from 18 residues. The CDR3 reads CSALPTPGQGVSNQPQHF. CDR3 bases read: TGCAGTGCCCTACCGACCCCGGGACAGGGGGTTAGCAATCAGCCC.

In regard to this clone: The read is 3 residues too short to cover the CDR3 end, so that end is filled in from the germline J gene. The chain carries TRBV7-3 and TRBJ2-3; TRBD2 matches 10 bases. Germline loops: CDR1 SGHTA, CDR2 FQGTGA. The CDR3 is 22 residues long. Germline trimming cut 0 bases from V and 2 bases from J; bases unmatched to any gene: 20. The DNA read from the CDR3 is TGTGCCAGCAGCTTAACGGGAGGGAACCTAGCGGGAGATAGGGTGCCCACAGATACG. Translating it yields CASSLTGGNLAGDRVPTDT. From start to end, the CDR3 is CASSLTGGNLAGDRVPTDTQYF.

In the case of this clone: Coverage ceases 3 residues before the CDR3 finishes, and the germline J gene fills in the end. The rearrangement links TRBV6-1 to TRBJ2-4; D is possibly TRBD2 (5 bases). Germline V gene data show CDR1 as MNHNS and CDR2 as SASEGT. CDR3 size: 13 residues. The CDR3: CASSAGVIYGQYF. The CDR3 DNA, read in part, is TGTGCCAGCAGTGCCGGGGTTATCTATGGT.

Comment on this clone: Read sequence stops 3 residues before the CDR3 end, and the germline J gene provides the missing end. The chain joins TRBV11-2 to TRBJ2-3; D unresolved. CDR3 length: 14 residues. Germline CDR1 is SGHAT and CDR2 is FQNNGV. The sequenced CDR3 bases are TGTGCCAGCAGCTTAGAACAGCCTCCGACAACG. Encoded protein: CASSLEQPPTT. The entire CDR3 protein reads CASSLEQPPTTQYF.

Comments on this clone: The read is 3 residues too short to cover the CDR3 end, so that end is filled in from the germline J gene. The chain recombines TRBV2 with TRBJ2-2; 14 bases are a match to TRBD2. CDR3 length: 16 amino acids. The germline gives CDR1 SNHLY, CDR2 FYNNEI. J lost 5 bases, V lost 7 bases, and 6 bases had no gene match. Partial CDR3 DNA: TGTGCCAGCACCGGACTAGCGGGGGGCGATACCGGGGAG. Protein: CASTGLAGGDTGE. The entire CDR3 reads CASTGLAGGDTGELFF.

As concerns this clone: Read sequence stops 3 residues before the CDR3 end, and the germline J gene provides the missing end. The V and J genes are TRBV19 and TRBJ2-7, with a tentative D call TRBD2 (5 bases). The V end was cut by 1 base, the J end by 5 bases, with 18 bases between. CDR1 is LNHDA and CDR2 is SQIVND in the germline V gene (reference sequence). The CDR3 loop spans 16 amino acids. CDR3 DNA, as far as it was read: TGTGCCAGTAGTATAGGCGTAGGCGAGGGTCTACACGAG. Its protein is CASSIGVGEGLHE. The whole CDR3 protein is CASSIGVGEGLHEQYF.

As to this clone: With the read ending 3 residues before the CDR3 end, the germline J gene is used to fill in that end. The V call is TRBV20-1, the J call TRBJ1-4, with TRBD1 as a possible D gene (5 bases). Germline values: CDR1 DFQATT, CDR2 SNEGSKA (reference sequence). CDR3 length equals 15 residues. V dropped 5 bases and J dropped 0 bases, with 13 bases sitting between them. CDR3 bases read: TGCAGTGCTGTTGTGAGGGGCGCAACTAATGAAAAA. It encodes CSAVVRGATNEK. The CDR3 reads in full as CSAVVRGATNEKLFF.

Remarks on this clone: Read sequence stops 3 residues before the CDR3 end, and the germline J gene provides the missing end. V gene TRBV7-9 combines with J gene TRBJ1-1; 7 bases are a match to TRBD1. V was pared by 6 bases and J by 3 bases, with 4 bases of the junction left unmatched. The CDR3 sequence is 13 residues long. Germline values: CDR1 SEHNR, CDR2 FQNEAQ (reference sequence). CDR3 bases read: TGTGCCAGCAGTTTTACAGGGGACACTGAA. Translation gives CASSFTGDTE. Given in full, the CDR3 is CASSFTGDTEAFF. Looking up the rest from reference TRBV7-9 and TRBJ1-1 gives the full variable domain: DTGVSQNPRHKITKRGQNVTFRCDPISEHNRLYWYRQTLGQGPEFLTYFQNEAQLEKSRLLSDRFSAERPKGSFSTLEIQRTEQGDSAMYLCASSFTGDTEAFFGQGTRLTVV.

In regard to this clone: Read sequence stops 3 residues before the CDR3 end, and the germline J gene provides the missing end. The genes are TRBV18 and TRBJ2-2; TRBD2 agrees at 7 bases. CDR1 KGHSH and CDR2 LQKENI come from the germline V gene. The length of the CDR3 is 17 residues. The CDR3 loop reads CASSPPGGFERNEKLFF. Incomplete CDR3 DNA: TGTGCCAGCTCACCACCGGGGGGGTTTGAAAGAAATGAAAAG. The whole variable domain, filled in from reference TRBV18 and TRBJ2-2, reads NAGVMQNPRHLVRRRGQEARLRCSPMKGHSHVYWYRQLPEEGLKFMVYLQKENIIDESGMPKERFSAEFPKEGPSILRIQQVVRGDSAAYFCASSPPGGFERNEKLFFGEGSRLTVL.